The TCR beta chain under discussion was sequenced for a study of shared clonotypes between healthy human individuals. Replicate sorted-subset PCRs were loaded with 150 to 200 ng DNA, 31,000 or so T cell genomes. Measured with immunoSEQ multiplex PCR; TCRdb has only the in-frame clones, and not every one. This table has around 1.4 million clones, 98% to 99% appearing once. About this clone: Its antigen is not identified.

Study findings and constraints: Non-shared clonotypes showed lower generation probabilities than clonotypes common to all four donors. It was expected that sequencing depth would affect clonotype sharing among donors.

This clonotype was sampled from a man under 40 in good health. The sample taken for sequencing was naive CD4+ T cells sorted from blood. As to subset: CD45RA+ positively selected.

CDR3 loop: CAIRRGPGETQYF. DNA for the CDR3: TGTGCCATCAGGAGGGGGCCGGGGGAGACCCAGTACTTC. The rearrangement uses TRBV10-3 and TRBJ2-5, with 7 positions matching TRBD1. V gave up 6 bases and J gave up 5 bases; unmatched junction bases: 6. Per germline, CDR1 ENHRY and CDR2 SYGVKD. The length of the CDR3 is 13 residues.